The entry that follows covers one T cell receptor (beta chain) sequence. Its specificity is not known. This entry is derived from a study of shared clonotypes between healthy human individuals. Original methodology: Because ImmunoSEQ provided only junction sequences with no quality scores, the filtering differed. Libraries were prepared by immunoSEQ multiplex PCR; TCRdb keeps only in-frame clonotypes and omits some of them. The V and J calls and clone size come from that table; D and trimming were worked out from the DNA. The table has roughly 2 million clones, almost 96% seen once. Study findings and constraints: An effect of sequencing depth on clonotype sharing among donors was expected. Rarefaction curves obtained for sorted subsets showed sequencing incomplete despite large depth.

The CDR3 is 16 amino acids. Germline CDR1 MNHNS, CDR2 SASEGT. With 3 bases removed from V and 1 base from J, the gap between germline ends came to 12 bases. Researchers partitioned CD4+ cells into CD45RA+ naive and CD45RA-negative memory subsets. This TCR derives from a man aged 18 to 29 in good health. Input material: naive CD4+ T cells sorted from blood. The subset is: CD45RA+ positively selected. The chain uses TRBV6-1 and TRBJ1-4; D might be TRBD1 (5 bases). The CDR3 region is CASSDGGHETNEKLFF. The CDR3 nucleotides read TGTGCCAGCAGTGATGGTGGACATGAAACTAATGAAAAACTGTTTTTT.